This TCR beta chain emerged from a study of T-cell reconstitution after alpha-beta-depleted transplantation in children. It was with unique molecular identifiers that the TCRbeta library was prepared. Each CDR3 protein is one row after TCRdb ran MiXCR on the PCR reads. The sample lists about 470,000 distinct CDR3 sequences, approximately 41% occurring once. Study-wide findings and caveats: Newly produced T cells mostly provided counts and TCRbeta diversity after one year, as hyperexpanded clones declined. Approximately two months post-transplant, alpha-beta T cells reportedly originated from several hundred expanded graft clones. Certain patients had high TCRbeta diversity at day 60, and it came from recipient T cells and thymic progenitors that survived.

The CDR3 is 15 residues long. Germline V gene data show CDR1 as SGHRS and CDR2 as YFSETQ. Between the trimmed V and J ends, which lost 0 bases and 2 bases, there was a span of 10 bases. As to this clonotype: As yet, its antigen is unknown.

This TCR was sampled from a girl aged 2 to 9 with aplastic anemia, due to receive a stem cell transplant. V is TRBV5-1 and J is TRBJ2-3; perhaps TRBD2 as D (7 bases). Material: PBMCs, obtained before TCRalphabeta/CD19-depleted stem cell transplant. The CDR3 here is CASSLEAGATDTQYF. CDR3 DNA: TGCGCCAGCAGCTTGGAGGCGGGGGCCACAGATACGCAGTATTTT.